This T cell receptor (beta chain) was retrieved from a study of OX40 agonist ivuxolimab in advanced cancers. As for the study in general: Ivuxolimab, which is an agonistic anti-OX40 (CD134) antibody, was administered to the patients. General study results and limits: Among the lowest levels of clonal expansion were found in partial responders at 0.1-3.0 mg/kg.

Any history of autoimmune disease or systemic immunosuppression disqualified patients. Clones were read by immunoSEQ multiplex PCR, and TCRdb kept only the in-frame ones, dropping some. The sample yields 40,000 to 45,000 clones, 70% to 90% seen once. This clone occurred once. As yet, its antigen is unknown. V was pared by 1 base and J by 6 bases, with 8 bases of the junction left unmatched. Germline CDR1 SGHVS, CDR2 FNYEAQ. This CDR3 has 15 amino acids. The clonotype was recovered from an adult with an advanced solid tumor such as melanoma, head and neck, liver or kidney cancer. This chain connects TRBV7-6 to TRBJ1-2; 7 bases agree with TRBD1. The sample in question was CD4+ or CD8+ T cells sorted from blood, obtained in a trial of the OX40 agonist ivuxolimab. CDR3 sequence (DNA): TGTGCCAGCAGCTTAGACGACAGGGCCAATGATGGCTACACCTTC. This translates into CASSLDDRANDGYTF.